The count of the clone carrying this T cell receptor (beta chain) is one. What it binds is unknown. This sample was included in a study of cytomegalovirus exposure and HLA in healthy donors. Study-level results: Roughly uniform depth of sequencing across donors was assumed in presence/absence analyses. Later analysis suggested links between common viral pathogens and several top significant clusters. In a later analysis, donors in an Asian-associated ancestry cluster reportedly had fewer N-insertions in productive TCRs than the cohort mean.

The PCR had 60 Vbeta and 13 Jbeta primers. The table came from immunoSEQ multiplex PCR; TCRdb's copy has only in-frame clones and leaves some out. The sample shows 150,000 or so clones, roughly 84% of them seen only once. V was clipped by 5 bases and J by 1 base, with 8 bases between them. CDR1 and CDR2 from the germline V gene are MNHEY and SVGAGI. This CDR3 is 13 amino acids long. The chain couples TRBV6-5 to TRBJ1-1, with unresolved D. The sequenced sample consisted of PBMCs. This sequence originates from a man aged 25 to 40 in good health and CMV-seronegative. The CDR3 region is CASSPRQNTEAFF. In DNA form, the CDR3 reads TGTGCCAGCAGTCCTCGACAGAACACTGAAGCTTTCTTT.